The source of this TCR beta chain is a study of blood T cell repertoires in COVID-19 (dated by TCRdb to about 2020). A note on the overall study: Samples covering the acute and convalescent phases of COVID-19 were provided by collaborators in the United States, Italy and Spain. The prospective study material was composed of cDNA or gDNA derived from T cells, B-cell-depleted T cells, or PBMCs. Deeply sampled blood TCRbeta repertoires from subjects exposed to, actively infected with, or recovered from COVID-19 were included in the dataset. A freely available public database, intended as a resource for researchers studying the immune response to SARS-CoV-2, is where the repertoires were released. The samples were drawn from two sources: the first 160 participants of the ongoing ImmuneRACE study, and about 1,300 subjects contributed by 6 global collaborators. The sample metadata nearly always contained a de-identified subject ID, COVID-19 status, age in years and sex. Where HLA class I and class II types were available, the types were taken from metadata supplied by the sample provider, not from assay-based typing. What the research found in general, with its limitations: How much clinical and demographic metadata was included differed by source and by participant, and the metadata was provided uncurated.

Collaborating institutions collected whole blood in K2EDTA tubes following their own protocols. For TCRbeta analysis, collaborator samples were shipped as frozen whole blood, as isolated PBMCs, or as DNA extracted from either sample type. The immunoSEQ Assay, a bias-controlled multiplex PCR, was used to amplify TCRbeta CDR3 regions from genomic DNA. The published analysis was carried out like this. The number of nucleated cells in each sample was estimated from the amplification of reference gene primers within the assay. To quantify the absolute abundance of each unique TCRbeta CDR3 rearrangement, sequence reads were collapsed and filtered. For each sample, productive Simpson clonality was calculated as the square root of Simpson's diversity index across productive rearrangements. The immuneACCESS repertoire file appears here via TCRdb, limited to in-frame rearrangements. These files lack a portion of the clones; in checked studies, under half of the deficit traces to unresolved V genes, and the cause of the others is not known. The DNA gave D and trimming, while V, J and clone size come from that table. The sample table contains approximately 200,000 clones; only one count was recorded for 80% to 90% of them. The ten largest clones capture under 2.5% of the sample.

Comment on this clone: Its target antigen remains unknown. Per-nucleotide qualities are absent, and no much larger clonotype sits a single base away.

Spanning cysteine to phenylalanine, the CDR3 consists of 14 amino acids. The CDR3 DNA has 42 bases and is translated from base 1. The germline V gene specifies MNHEY as CDR1 and SVGAGI as CDR2. V is pared back by 4 bases and J by 0 bases, with 9 bases lying between the germline termini. This chain is built from TRBV6-5 and TRBJ1-2; the best D guess is TRBD1, with 6 bases matching. The source of this sequence is an older man with active or convalescent COVID-19. Sequenced: peripheral blood. The CDR3 loop reads CASSLQGTNYGYTF. In nucleotides, the sequence is TGTGCCAGCAGTTTACAGGGAACTAACTATGGCTACACCTTC.